The sequence of this T cell receptor beta chain was determined in a study of blood T cell repertoires in COVID-19. At the level of the study: The study drew acute and convalescent COVID-19 samples from the United States, Italy and Spain. PBMCs, B-cell-depleted T cells, or T cells provided the cDNA or gDNA that made up the material.

In the original analysis: From reference gene primer amplification, estimates of nucleated cell counts were derived. Sequenced by immunoSEQ multiplex PCR; TCRdb stores in-frame clones only, minus some. That table gives V, J and clone size, and the DNA gave D and trimming. This table has about 120,000 clones, about 85% appearing once. Trimming took off 4 bases at V and 2 bases at J, with 8 bases between the two ends. In germline, CDR1 is MGHRA, CDR2 YSYEKL. The CDR3 is made up of 13 amino acids. This TCR came from a human donor in a cohort sampled during active COVID-19. Sequenced material: peripheral blood. The chain uses TRBV4-1 and TRBJ1-2, with D uncertain. The CDR3 coding sequence is TGCGCCAGCAGCCTAACAGAAAACTATGGCTACACCTTC. Its protein is CASSLTENYGYTF.